Sequencing of this TCR beta chain was carried out in a study of blood T cell repertoires in COVID-19. Study overall: Sources were T cells, B-cell-depleted T cells, or PBMCs; the material itself was cDNA or gDNA.

Study processing details: Estimated nucleated cell counts came from reference gene primer amplification. Sequenced by immunoSEQ multiplex PCR; TCRdb stores in-frame clones only, minus some. The V and J calls and clone size were taken over from that table, and D and trimming were inferred from the DNA. The sample yields more than 90,000 clones, 91% seen once. The V and J ends lost 3 bases and 3 bases respectively, with 11 bases between them. Germline assignment: CDR1 ENHRY and CDR2 SYGVKD. CDR3 length: 14 amino acids. This rearrangement joins TRBV10-3 to TRBJ1-1; D may be TRBD1 (5 bases). The clonotype comes from a man over 45 with acute or convalescent COVID-19. Material: peripheral blood. In DNA form, the CDR3 reads TGTGCCATCAGTGATTCGGGGGAGTACACTGAAGCTTTCTTT. It encodes CAISDSGEYTEAFF.